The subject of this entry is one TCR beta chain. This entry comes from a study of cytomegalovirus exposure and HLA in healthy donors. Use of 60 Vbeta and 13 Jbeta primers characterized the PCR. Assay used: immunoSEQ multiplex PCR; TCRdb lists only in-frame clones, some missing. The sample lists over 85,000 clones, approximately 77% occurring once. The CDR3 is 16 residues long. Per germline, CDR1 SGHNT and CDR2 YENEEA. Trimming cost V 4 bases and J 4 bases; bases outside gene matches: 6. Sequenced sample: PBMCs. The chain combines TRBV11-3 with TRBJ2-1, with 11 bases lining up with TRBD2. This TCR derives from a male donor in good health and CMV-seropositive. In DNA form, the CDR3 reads TGTGCCAGCAGCTCCGTAGCGGGAGGGCCGTACAATGAGCAGTTCTTC. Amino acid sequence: CASSSVAGGPYNEQFF.